These T cell receptor beta chains were read from a single sample in a study of blood T cells in healthy people across ages. One entry per CDR3 protein, called by TCRdb with MiXCR from the 5' RACE reads. The table has roughly 1,500,000 distinct CDR3 sequences, 42% seen once; the top ten hold 7.9%. Material for sequencing was blood. The source is a woman between 18 and 29 years old in good health. Both conserved end residues are part of each CDR3. The order of the fields is CDR3 DNA, CDR3 protein, V gene, J gene, clone size, D gene. D genes are given only for firm matches. Size is omitted from some rows. Given values are once, few, many or a class for expanded clones.

CDR3nt: TGTACCTGGAGTGGGGGGGGCCCAGGCTACACCTTC; CDR3aa: CTWSGGGPGYTF; v_gene: TRBV30; j_gene: TRBJ1-2; abundance: NA; d_gene: NA
CDR3nt: TGTGCCAGCTCACCAGCACAACTCCCTAACTATGGCTACACCTTC; CDR3aa: CASSPAQLPNYGYTF; v_gene: TRBV18; j_gene: TRBJ1-2; abundance: NA; d_gene: NA
CDR3nt: TGCGCCAGCAGCGATACAGGGTCCCCAGATACGCAGTATTTT; CDR3aa: CASSDTGSPDTQYF; v_gene: TRBV5-1; j_gene: TRBJ2-3; abundance: NA; d_gene: NA
CDR3nt: TGCAGTGCTGAGAGGGCAGGTGAATTTGAAGCTTTCTTT; CDR3aa: CSAERAGEFEAFF; v_gene: TRBV20-1; j_gene: TRBJ1-1; abundance: NA; d_gene: NA
CDR3nt: TGTGCCAGCAGTGACACGGGACCTCGGTACTTC; CDR3aa: CASSDTGPRYF; v_gene: TRBV25-1; j_gene: TRBJ2-7; abundance: few; d_gene: NA
CDR3nt: TGTGCCAGCAGTTTAAGTGGGAGCCTCTGGGAGCAGTACTTC; CDR3aa: CASSLSGSLWEQYF; v_gene: TRBV12-3/TRBV12-4; j_gene: TRBJ2-7; abundance: NA; d_gene: NA
CDR3nt: TGTGCCAGCAGTTACGGAATACAGGGGGTGAACACTGAAGCTTTCTTT; CDR3aa: CASSYGIQGVNTEAFF; v_gene: TRBV6-5; j_gene: TRBJ1-1; abundance: NA; d_gene: TRBD1
CDR3nt: TGTGCCAGCAGCCCGACAGGGTTCACAGATACGCAGTATTTT; CDR3aa: CASSPTGFTDTQYF; v_gene: TRBV7-9; j_gene: TRBJ2-3; abundance: few; d_gene: TRBD1
CDR3nt: TGCGCCAGCAGCTCGGGACAGGAGTACAATGAGCAGTTCTTC; CDR3aa: CASSSGQEYNEQFF; v_gene: TRBV5-1; j_gene: TRBJ2-1; abundance: many; d_gene: TRBD1
CDR3nt: TGTGCCAGCAGTTTATGGGGACAGGGGACAGGAAACACCATATATTTT; CDR3aa: CASSLWGQGTGNTIYF; v_gene: TRBV28; j_gene: TRBJ1-3; abundance: NA; d_gene: TRBD1
CDR3nt: TGCAGTGCTAGGCCGAGGACGGGGGGCTCCTATGGCTACACCTTC; CDR3aa: CSARPRTGGSYGYTF; v_gene: TRBV20-1; j_gene: TRBJ1-2; abundance: NA; d_gene: NA
CDR3nt: TGTGCCAGCAGCTTCTCACTAGCGGGGGGGCAGACAGATACGCAGTATTTT; CDR3aa: CASSFSLAGGQTDTQYF; v_gene: TRBV7-9; j_gene: TRBJ2-3; abundance: few; d_gene: TRBD2
CDR3nt: TGTGCCAGCAGCCGCCTAGCGGGAGGTGCCTTTGACACAGATACGCAGTATTTT; CDR3aa: CASSRLAGGAFDTDTQYF; v_gene: TRBV7-9; j_gene: TRBJ2-3; abundance: NA; d_gene: TRBD2
CDR3nt: TGTGCCAGCAGCGACGGGACAGCCAAGAGCTATGGCTACACCTTC; CDR3aa: CASSDGTAKSYGYTF; v_gene: TRBV9; j_gene: TRBJ1-2; abundance: NA; d_gene: TRBD1
CDR3nt: TGCAGTGCTCCGCGGACTAGCGGGAGAGCCAGCACAGATACGCAGTATTTT; CDR3aa: CSAPRTSGRASTDTQYF; v_gene: TRBV20-1; j_gene: TRBJ2-3; abundance: few; d_gene: TRBD2
CDR3nt: TGTGCCAGCAGCCCCACTAGCGGGGGGGCCTCTGAGCAGTTCTTC; CDR3aa: CASSPTSGGASEQFF; v_gene: TRBV6-2/TRBV6-3; j_gene: TRBJ2-1; abundance: few; d_gene: TRBD2
CDR3nt: TGTGCCAGCAGCCTTTCCTACACTAGCGGAGCCTACGAGCAGTACTTC; CDR3aa: CASSLSYTSGAYEQYF; v_gene: TRBV12-3/TRBV12-4; j_gene: TRBJ2-7; abundance: NA; d_gene: TRBD2
CDR3nt: TGTGCCAGCAGCGGCCCAAGGAGAGCCTCGAGCGGCAATGAGCAGTTCTTC; CDR3aa: CASSGPRRASSGNEQFF; v_gene: TRBV11-2; j_gene: TRBJ2-1; abundance: NA; d_gene: NA
CDR3nt: TGTGCCAGCAGCCACTCCGGGGAGCTGTTTTTT; CDR3aa: CASSHSGELFF; v_gene: TRBV9; j_gene: TRBJ2-2; abundance: NA; d_gene: NA
CDR3nt: TGTGCCATCAGCAAAGGACAGGACGAGCAGTACTTC; CDR3aa: CAISKGQDEQYF; v_gene: TRBV10-3; j_gene: TRBJ2-7; abundance: NA; d_gene: TRBD1
CDR3nt: TGCGCCAGCAGCCGGAGCTCTGAGCAGTTCTTC; CDR3aa: CASSRSSEQFF; v_gene: TRBV4-1; j_gene: TRBJ2-1; abundance: few; d_gene: NA
CDR3nt: TGTGCCACCAGCAGAGGCACTAATTCGCCCCTCCACTTT; CDR3aa: CATSRGTNSPLHF; v_gene: TRBV15; j_gene: TRBJ1-6; abundance: NA; d_gene: NA
CDR3nt: TGTGCCAGCAGCTTTTGGGTAGCTGACGGCAGCTCCTACAATGAGCAGTTCTTC; CDR3aa: CASSFWVADGSSYNEQFF; v_gene: TRBV13; j_gene: TRBJ2-1; abundance: few; d_gene: NA
CDR3nt: TGCAGCGTTGTGGGGACGGCCTATGGCTACACCTTC; CDR3aa: CSVVGTAYGYTF; v_gene: TRBV29-1; j_gene: TRBJ1-2; abundance: few; d_gene: NA